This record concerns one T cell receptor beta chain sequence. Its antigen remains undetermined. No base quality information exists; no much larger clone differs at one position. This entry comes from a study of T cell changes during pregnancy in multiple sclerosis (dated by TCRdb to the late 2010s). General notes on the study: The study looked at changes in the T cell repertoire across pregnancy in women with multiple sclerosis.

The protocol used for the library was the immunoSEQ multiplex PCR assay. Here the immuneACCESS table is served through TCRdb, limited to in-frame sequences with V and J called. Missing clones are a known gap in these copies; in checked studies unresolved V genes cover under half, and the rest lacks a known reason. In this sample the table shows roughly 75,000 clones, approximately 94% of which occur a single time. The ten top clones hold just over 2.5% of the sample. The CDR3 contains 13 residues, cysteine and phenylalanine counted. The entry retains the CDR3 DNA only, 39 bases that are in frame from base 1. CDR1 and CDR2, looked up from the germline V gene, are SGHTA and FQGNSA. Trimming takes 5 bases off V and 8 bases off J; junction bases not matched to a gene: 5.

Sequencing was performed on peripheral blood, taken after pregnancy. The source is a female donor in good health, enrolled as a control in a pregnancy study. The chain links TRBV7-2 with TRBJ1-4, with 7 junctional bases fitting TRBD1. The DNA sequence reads TGTGCCAGCAGCCCCGGACAGGAGGAAAAACTGTTTTTT. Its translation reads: CASSPGQEEKLFF.